What follows describes a single TCR beta chain. Its antigen is as yet unknown. Among the hyperthyroidism patients, all were newly diagnosed, aged 18 to 65, with under 2 months' duration. The data were taken from a study of Graves' ophthalmopathy and Graves' hyperthyroidism. Study context: Stable hyperthyroid donors showed no ophthalmopathy during 18 months follow-up. General study points: Blood also held most thyroid clonotypes expanded above 0.001 frequency. The model predicted ophthalmopathy progression with around 70% sensitivity and approximately 72% specificity.

CDR1 is GTSNPN, CDR2 SVGIG, per germline (reference sequence). This CDR3 region has 12 residues. The ends lost 4 bases at V and 4 bases at J; junction bases unmatched: 3. Scientists amplified the TCR beta CDR3 regions from RNA transcripts. After a first-round RT-PCR with HTBI primers, a second-round multiplex PCR was run. In TCRdb, the multiplex PCR reads were re-called with MiXCR into one record per CDR3 protein. This sample carries some 1.1 million distinct CDR3 sequences, around a third of them seen once, and the ten largest clones take around 10%. The V and J genes are TRBV30 and TRBJ2-5, with 7 bases identical to TRBD1. This receptor was obtained from an adult man with Graves' hyperthyroidism. The specimen sequenced was peripheral blood or thyroid tissue (not recorded which). DNA of the CDR3: TGTGCCTGGACGACAGGGTTAGAGACCCAGTACTTC. This encodes CAWTTGLETQYF.